Listed here are 14 T cell receptor beta chains from one sample, sequenced in a study of shared clonotypes between healthy human individuals (dated by TCRdb to the early 2020s). For the CD8 naive samples, CD45RO-negative cells were positively selected for CCR7, yielding a CD45RA+CCR7+ population from which TemRA cells were excluded. Library creation used the immunoSEQ multiplex PCR assay. Held by TCRdb, this immuneACCESS table contains in-frame sequences only and omits some clones. Under half of the omission traces to an unresolved V gene where checked; the cause of the rest is unknown. In this sample the table shows hundreds of thousands of clones, around 96% of which occur a single time. The ten largest clones represent less than 0.25% of the sample. Material for sequencing was naive CD8+ T cells sorted from blood. Explained via the paper, the cell subset or site label denotes: CD45RA+CCR7+. The receptor source for this set is a man younger than 40 in good health.

With respect to this clone: Other DNA sequences in this sample translate to the same CDR3. This rearrangement joins TRBV4-3 to TRBJ2-7, with D possibly being TRBD1 or TRBD2 (5 bases each). This CDR3 comprises 14 residues. From germline, CDR1 is LGHNA and CDR2 YSLEER. V was clipped by 1 base and J by 2 bases, with 9 bases between them. The CDR3 here is CASSQGDGPYEQYF. The CDR3 coding sequence is TGCGCCAGCAGCCAAGGGGACGGACCCTACGAGCAGTACTTC.

This chain joins TRBV6-6 and TRBJ1-4; D is uncertain. The CDR3 is 15 amino acids. The V and J ends lost 6 bases and 5 bases respectively, with 16 bases between them. Germline lookup yields CDR1 MNHNY and CDR2 SVGAGI (reference sequence). The CDR3 sequence is CASRDSTVKNEKLFF. The DNA of the CDR3 is TGTGCCAGCAGAGACTCGACTGTTAAAAATGAAAAACTGTTTTTT.

The table lists this clone with a count of one. The V gene is TRBV7-2, the J gene TRBJ2-1, with 10 bases aligning to TRBD2. J gave up 8 bases and V 1 base, and 8 bases lay outside the gene matches. This CDR3 contains 16 residues. Germline V gene sequence: CDR1 SGHTA, CDR2 FQGNSA. CDR3 bases: TGTGCCAGCAGCTTAGGGGGACTAGCGCTTCTCGATGAGCAGTTCTTC. It codes for CASSLGGLALLDEQFF.

The J gene is TRBJ1-2, the V gene TRBV19; weak D call: TRBD1 (6 bases). Trimming pared 8 bases from V and 7 bases from J, leaving 11 bases between. This CDR3 spans 11 amino acids. The V gene's germline CDR1 is LNHDA and CDR2 SQIVND (reference sequence). The CDR3 loop is CASQGGSGYTF. The CDR3 nucleotides are TGTGCCAGTCAAGGGGGTAGTGGCTACACCTTC.

The chain carries TRBV10-2 and TRBJ2-7; 9 bases fit TRBD1. V lost 4 bases and J lost 4; bases outside the gene matches: 8. Germline assignment: CDR1 WSHSY and CDR2 SAAADI. This CDR3 spans 15 amino acids. In DNA form, the CDR3 reads TGCGCCAGCAGTGGTACCGGGACAGGGTTTTACGAGCAGTACTTC. It is translated as CASSGTGTGFYEQYF.

The V call is TRBV10-2, the J call TRBJ2-7; 8 bases line up with TRBD1. CDR1 is WSHSY, CDR2 SAAADI, per germline. J lost 6 bases, V lost 6 bases, and 7 bases had no gene match. The CDR3 has 13 residues. DNA for the CDR3: TGCGCCAGCAGGGGGACAGGACTGTCCGAGCAGTACTTC. As protein: CASRGTGLSEQYF.

CDR3 in DNA: TGCGCCAGCAGCTACCGGGACAGGGGATCCTACGAGCAGTACTTC. It codes for CASSYRDRGSYEQYF. The V gene is TRBV4-1, the J gene TRBJ2-7; TRBD1 matches 10 bases. The CDR3 totals 15 residues. The J segment lost 1 base and the V segment lost 5 bases, leaving 5 bases of the junction unmatched. The germline gives CDR1 MGHRA, CDR2 YSYEKL.

The chain carries TRBV7-9 and TRBJ2-3; D may match TRBD1 or TRBD2 (6 bases each). V was clipped by 1 base and J by 2 bases, with 13 bases between them. From germline, CDR1 is SEHNR and CDR2 FQNEAQ (reference sequence). The CDR3 spans 16 residues. CDR3 nucleotides: TGTGCCAGCAGCTTAGTGGGGGGCGCATCCACAGATACGCAGTATTTT. Its translation: CASSLVGGASTDTQYF.

This clone was observed a single time. The V gene is TRBV9, the J gene TRBJ2-2; 12 nucleotides match TRBD1. The CDR3 is 17 residues long. V shed 0 bases, J shed 6 bases, and the junction held 6 bases outside the gene matches. The germline CDR1 and CDR2 sequences are SGDLS and YYNGEE. The CDR3 sequence: CASSVAWDRGRPGELFF. In DNA form, the CDR3 reads TGTGCCAGCAGCGTAGCGTGGGACAGGGGGCGCCCCGGGGAGCTGTTTTTT. Looking up the rest from reference TRBV9 and TRBJ2-2 gives the full variable domain: DSGVTQTPKHLITATGQRVTLRCSPRSGDLSVYWYQQSLDQGLQFLIQYYNGEERAKGNILERFSAQQFPDLHSELNLSSLELGDSALYFCASSVAWDRGRPGELFFGEGSRLTVL.

This clone was observed a single time. The chain recombines TRBV9 with TRBJ1-5; 10 bases are a match to TRBD1. CDR1 is SGDLS, CDR2 YYNGEE, per germline. The CDR3 consists of 13 residues. V lost 4 bases to trimming and J lost 7 bases; unmatched junction nucleotides: 2. In nucleotides, the CDR3 is TGTGCCAGCAGCCCGGGACAGGGGCAGCCCCAGCATTTT. This translates into CASSPGQGQPQHF.

CDR3 bases: TGTGCCAGCAGCCTAAGCCCCCCGACTAGCGGGATATACGAGCAGTACTTC. Encoded protein: CASSLSPPTSGIYEQYF. The chain employs TRBV27 and TRBJ2-7; 11 positions match TRBD2. CDR1 and CDR2 (germline): MNHEY, SMNVEV (reference sequence). V shed 6 bases and J 4 bases; nucleotides not matched to a gene: 14. The CDR3 runs to 17 residues.

V and J are TRBV27 and TRBJ2-5; perhaps D is TRBD1 or TRBD2 (6 bases each). The CDR3 consists of 15 residues. V gave up 6 bases and J gave up 1 base, with 15 bases separating them. Germline CDR1 is MNHEY and CDR2 is SMNVEV (reference sequence). This CDR3 reads CASREMGGLQETQYF. The CDR3 coding sequence is TGTGCCAGCAGGGAGATGGGGGGCCTCCAAGAGACCCAGTACTTC.

The V and J genes are TRBV15 and TRBJ1-5; tentatively, D is TRBD1 (5 bases). Germline V gene lookup returns CDR1 LNHNV and CDR2 YYDKDF (reference sequence). V shed 0 bases and J shed 2 bases, with 8 bases lying between them. This CDR3 is 15 amino acids long. CDR3 sequence: CATSRDRAGNQPQHF. The CDR3 coding sequence is TGTGCCACCAGCAGAGACAGGGCCGGCAATCAGCCCCAGCATTTT.

The chain joins TRBV4-1 to TRBJ2-1; a weak D match, TRBD2 (5 bases). The CDR3 length is 18 residues. V lost 1 base, J lost 2 bases, and 18 bases lay in between. Germline-derived CDR1 and CDR2 are MGHRA and YSYEKL. The CDR3 here is CASSQVPGGAGPYNEQFF. CDR3 DNA sequence: TGCGCCAGCAGCCAAGTACCCGGAGGAGCTGGGCCCTACAATGAGCAGTTCTTC.